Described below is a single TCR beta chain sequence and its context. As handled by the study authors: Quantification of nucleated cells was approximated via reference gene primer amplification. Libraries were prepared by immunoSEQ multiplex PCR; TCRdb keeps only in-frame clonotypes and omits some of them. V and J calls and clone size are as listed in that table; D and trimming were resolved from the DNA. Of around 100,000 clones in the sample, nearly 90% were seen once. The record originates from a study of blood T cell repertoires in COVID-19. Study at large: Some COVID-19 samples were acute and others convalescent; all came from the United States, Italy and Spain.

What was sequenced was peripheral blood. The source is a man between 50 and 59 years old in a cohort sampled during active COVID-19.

The CDR3 protein is CASSEAPLGGGTYGYTF. The CDR3 nucleotides are TGTGCCAGCAGTGAAGCGCCTCTGGGAGGAGGGACCTATGGCTACACCTTC. The chain links TRBV2 to TRBJ1-2; tentative D call: TRBD1 (5 bases). CDR3 length: 17 residues. Per germline, CDR1 SNHLY and CDR2 FYNNEI. The ends were cut back, 0 bases at V and 4 bases at J, with 18 bases in the middle.